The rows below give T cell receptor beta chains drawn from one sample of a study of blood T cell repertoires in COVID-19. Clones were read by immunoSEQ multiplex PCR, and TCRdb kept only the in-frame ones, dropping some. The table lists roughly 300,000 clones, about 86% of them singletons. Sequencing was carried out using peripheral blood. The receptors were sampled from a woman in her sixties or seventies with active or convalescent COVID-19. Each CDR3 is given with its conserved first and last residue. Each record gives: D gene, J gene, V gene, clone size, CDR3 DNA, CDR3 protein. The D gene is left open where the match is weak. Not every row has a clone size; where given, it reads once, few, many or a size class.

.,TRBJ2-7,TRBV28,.,TGTGCCAGCAGTCCCTTGGACAATCACTACGAGCAGTACTTC,CASSPLDNHYEQYF
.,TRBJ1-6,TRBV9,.,TGTGCCAGCAGCGTAGGGGGGCCAAATTCACCCCTCCACTTT,CASSVGGPNSPLHF
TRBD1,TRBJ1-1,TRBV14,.,TGTGCCAGCAGCCCCGGGACAGGGTACACTGAAGCTTTCTTT,CASSPGTGYTEAFF
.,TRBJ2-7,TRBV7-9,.,TGTGCCAGCAGCCCTACCGGGACTCTGGACGAGCAGTACTTC,CASSPTGTLDEQYF
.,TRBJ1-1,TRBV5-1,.,TGCGCCAGCAGCTCGTACAGGGAAGCTTTCTTT,CASSSYREAFF
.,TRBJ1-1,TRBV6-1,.,TGTGCCAGCAGTGACCGATCTTGGGGGGAAAAAGGGGAAGCTTTCTTT,CASSDRSWGEKGEAFF
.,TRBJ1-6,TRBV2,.,TGTGCCAGCAGTGGGGCTGGGAGAAATAATTCACCCCTCCACTTT,CASSGAGRNNSPLHF
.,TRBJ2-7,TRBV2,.,TGTGCCAGCAGGGTACAGGGTAACGAGCAGTACTTC,CASRVQGNEQYF
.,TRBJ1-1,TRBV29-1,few,TGCAGCGTTGAGCGAGTTCCGAACACTGAAGCTTTCTTT,CSVERVPNTEAFF
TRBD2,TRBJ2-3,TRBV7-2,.,TGTGCCAGCAGCTTACAACTAGCGGGGGGGCGTTTTGTATTT,CASSLQLAGGRFVF
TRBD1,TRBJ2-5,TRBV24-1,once,TGTGCCACCAGTGACCGCCGACAGGGTGAGGAGACCCAGTACTTC,CATSDRRQGEETQYF
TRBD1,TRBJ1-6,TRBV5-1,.,TGCGCCAGCAGCACAACAGGGGATAATTCACCCCTCCACTTT,CASSTTGDNSPLHF
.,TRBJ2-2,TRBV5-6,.,TGTGCCAGCAGCTTGATCCGGGATACCGGGGAGCTGTTTTTT,CASSLIRDTGELFF
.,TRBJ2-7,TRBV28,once,TGTGCCATCCGGGGGGCCCTCTACGAGCAGTACTTC,CAIRGALYEQYF
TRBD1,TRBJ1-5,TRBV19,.,TGTGCCAGTAGTGGCTCAGGGGGGCAGCCCCAGCATTTT,CASSGSGGQPQHF
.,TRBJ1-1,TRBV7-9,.,TGTGCCAGCAGCTCCAGGGGAAACACTGAAGCTTTCTTT,CASSSRGNTEAFF
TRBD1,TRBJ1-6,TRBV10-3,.,TGTGCCTCGCAGCGGGACAGGTTAAATTCACCCCTCCACTTT,CASQRDRLNSPLHF
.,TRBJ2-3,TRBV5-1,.,TGCGCCAGCAGTGAGGGGGGGCCGAGCACAGATACGCAGTATTTT,CASSEGGPSTDTQYF
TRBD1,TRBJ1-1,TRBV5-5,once,TGTGCCAGCAGCTTGGAGGGACAGGGGGAAGCTTTCTTT,CASSLEGQGEAFF
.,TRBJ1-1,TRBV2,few,TGTGCCAGCAGCTTAACGGGGGGCAGTACTGAAGCTTTCTTT,CASSLTGGSTEAFF
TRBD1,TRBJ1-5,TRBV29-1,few,TGCAGCGCCCTGACAGGGGGCGGTGATCAGCCCCAGCATTTT,CSALTGGGDQPQHF
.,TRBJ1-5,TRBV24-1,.,TGTGCCACCGGGCGGGGGGAAAGCAATCAGCCCCAGCATTTT,CATGRGESNQPQHF
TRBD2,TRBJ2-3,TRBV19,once,TGTGCCAGGAGAGCGGGGGGGCCAGATACGCAGTATTTT,CARRAGGPDTQYF
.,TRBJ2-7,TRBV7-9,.,TGTGCCAGCAGCTCCGGGACACACTACGAGCAGTACTTC,CASSSGTHYEQYF
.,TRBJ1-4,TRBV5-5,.,TGTGCCAGCAGCCCGATCGGGACTAATGAAAAACTGTTTTTT,CASSPIGTNEKLFF
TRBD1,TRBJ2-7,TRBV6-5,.,TGTGCCAGCAGTTCCCGGACAGGGGCAAAGTACTTC,CASSSRTGAKYF
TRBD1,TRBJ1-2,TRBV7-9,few,TGTGCCAGCAGCTTGATTTGGGACAGGGCCGATGGCTACACCTTC,CASSLIWDRADGYTF
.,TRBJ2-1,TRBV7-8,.,TGTGCCAGCAGCCGGGCAGACTACAATGAGCAGTTCTTC,CASSRADYNEQFF
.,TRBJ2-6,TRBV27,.,TGTGCCAGCAGTTTCGGTCCATTCCTCTCTGGGGCCAACGTCCTGACTTTC,CASSFGPFLSGANVLTF
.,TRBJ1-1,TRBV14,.,TGTGCCAGCAGACAAGGAGGGGGCACTGAAGCTTTCTTT,CASRQGGGTEAFF
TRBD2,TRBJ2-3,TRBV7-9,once,TGTGCCAGCACCCCTAGACTAGCGGGCACAGATACGCAGTATTTT,CASTPRLAGTDTQYF
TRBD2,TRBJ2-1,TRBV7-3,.,TGTGCCAGCAGCCTGGCGGGGGTAACGAATGAGCAGTTCTTC,CASSLAGVTNEQFF
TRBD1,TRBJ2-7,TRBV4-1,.,TGCGCCAGCAGCCAGGATACAGGGGAGCCCTCCGACGAGCAGTACTTC,CASSQDTGEPSDEQYF
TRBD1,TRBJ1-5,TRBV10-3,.,TGTGCCATCAGTGAGTTAGACAGGGGTCCTTGGCCCCAGCATTTT,CAISELDRGPWPQHF
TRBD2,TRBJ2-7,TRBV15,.,TGTGCCACCAGCAGATCGGGGGGGCCGGGCAACGAGCAGTACTTC,CATSRSGGPGNEQYF
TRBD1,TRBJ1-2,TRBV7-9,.,TGTGCCAGCAGCCACCGGGACAGCCACTATGGCTACACCTTC,CASSHRDSHYGYTF
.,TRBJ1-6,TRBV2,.,TGTGCCAGCAGTGAGCGGTTTACGAATTCACCCCTCCACTTT,CASSERFTNSPLHF
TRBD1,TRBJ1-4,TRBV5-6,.,TGTGCCAGCAGCCGTCTATTGGACAGGGGGCGCATTGAAAAACTGTTTTTT,CASSRLLDRGRIEKLFF
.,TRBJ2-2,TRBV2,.,TGTGCCAGCAGTGGAGCGACGGGGGCCGGGGAGCTGTTTTTT,CASSGATGAGELFF
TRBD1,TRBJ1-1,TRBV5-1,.,TGCGCCAGCAGCTACGGGACAGTGAGCATGAACACTGAAGCTTTCTTT,CASSYGTVSMNTEAFF
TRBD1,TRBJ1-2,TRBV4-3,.,TGCGCCAGCAGCCAACGGACAGGGGGACATAACTATGGCTACACCTTC,CASSQRTGGHNYGYTF
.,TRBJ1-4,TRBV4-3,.,TGCGCCAGCAGCCAAGGGTGGTTACAGGGAAATGTGGAAAAACTGTTTTTT,CASSQGWLQGNVEKLFF
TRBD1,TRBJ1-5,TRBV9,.,TGTGCCAGCAGCACAGGGACAGCGGGTCAGCCCCAGCATTTT,CASSTGTAGQPQHF
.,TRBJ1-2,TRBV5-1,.,TGCGCCAGCAGCTTGGCTGGGCAGGGATCCTATGGCTACACCTTC,CASSLAGQGSYGYTF
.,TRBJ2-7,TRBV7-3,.,TGTGCCAGCAGCTTATTACCCGGACAGCCCCCCTACGAGCAGTACTTC,CASSLLPGQPPYEQYF
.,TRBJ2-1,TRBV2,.,TGTGCCAGCACCGGCGACCTAGGGGGTAATGAGCAGTTCTTC,CASTGDLGGNEQFF
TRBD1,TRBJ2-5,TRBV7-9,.,TGTGCCAGCAGGCCCTCCGGGACAGGGAAAGAGACCCAGTACTTC,CASRPSGTGKETQYF
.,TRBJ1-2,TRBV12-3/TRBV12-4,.,TGTGCCAGCAGTTTAAGGGGAAATGGCTACACCTTC,CASSLRGNGYTF
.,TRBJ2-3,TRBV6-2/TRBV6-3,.,TGTGCCAGCAGTTTAGCCGGGGGTACAGATACGCAGTATTTT,CASSLAGGTDTQYF
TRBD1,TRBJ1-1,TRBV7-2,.,TGTGCCAGCAGCCCGGGGGACAGGGGACGGGGCACTGAAGCTTTCTTT,CASSPGDRGRGTEAFF